These T cell receptor beta chains were read from a single sample in a study of T cell responses to AZD1222 COVID-19 vaccine. The data were produced by immunoSEQ multiplex PCR, yet TCRdb's version contains in-frame clones alone and is incomplete. The repertoire holds around 140,000 clones, roughly 90% seen once, with 5% to 6.5% in the top ten. Source: peripheral blood, taken on day 0 of AZD1222 vaccination. The receptors originated from an adult in good health. CDR3s include the opening cysteine and the closing phenylalanine or tryptophan. Fields, in order: J gene, V gene, CDR3 protein.

>TRBJ1-2|TRBV6-5
CASSPRQGGYTF
>TRBJ2-1|TRBV11-1
CASSPGPGLLFEQFF
>TRBJ1-1|TRBV24-1
CATSEADRVPVNTEAFF
>TRBJ1-6|TRBV10-3
CAISELGQNNSPLHF
>TRBJ1-1|TRBV30
CAWEIQGNTEAFF
>TRBJ2-1|TRBV6-5
CASSSERRGRDEQFF
>TRBJ1-2|TRBV6-5
CASSYEPGVISYTF
>TRBJ1-3|TRBV3-1/TRBV3-2
CASVAPSGNTIYF
>TRBJ2-3|TRBV10-3
CAISDHGTDTQYF
>TRBJ2-1|TRBV7-2
CASSLSGGLYNEQFF
>TRBJ2-2|TRBV7-9
CASSLMWTENTGELFF
>TRBJ1-5|TRBV7-9
CASSSGPFGNQPQHF
>TRBJ2-2|TRBV9
CASSVDGAGDTGELFF
>TRBJ1-3|TRBV18
CASSPQSGNTIYF
>TRBJ1-4|TRBV2
CASSDGVTNPGVELFF
>TRBJ2-7|TRBV11-2
CASSSSVIHEQYF
>TRBJ1-6|TRBV6-5
CASRTGTTPLHF
>TRBJ1-1|TRBV7-8
CASSRRGQSHTEAFF
>TRBJ2-1|TRBV12-3/TRBV12-4
CASSRDYNEQFF
>TRBJ2-1|TRBV5-1
CASTVAGQGFGEQFF
>TRBJ1-3|TRBV7-9
CASSLLLNTIYF
>TRBJ2-7|TRBV5-1
CASSFTAGTGYEQYF
>TRBJ1-1|TRBV6-1
CASSEYRNTEAFF
>TRBJ1-1|TRBV4-1
CASSHGQFGDTEAFF
>TRBJ1-5|TRBV7-9
CASSVGQTSNQPQHF
>TRBJ2-5|TRBV2
CASSLLAGAETQYF
>TRBJ1-1|TRBV29-1
CSVASSGYPAEAFF
>TRBJ1-1|TRBV9
CASSEMGDTEAFF
>TRBJ1-1|TRBV3-1/TRBV3-2
CASSPRGGGGEAFF
>TRBJ1-5|TRBV6-6
CASADPTATNQPQHF
>TRBJ2-7|TRBV5-1
CASSLAELQSYEQYF
>TRBJ2-7|TRBV6-1
CASSEAHRVTYLASYEQYF
>TRBJ1-2|TRBV5-1
CASSLYGEYGYTF
>TRBJ1-2|TRBV6-5
CASSYSGDGYTF
>TRBJ2-3|TRBV12-3/TRBV12-4
CASSFAYADTQYF
>TRBJ1-6|TRBV2
CASSDAVSYNSPLHF
>TRBJ2-5|TRBV5-1
CASSPRQGRGETQYF
>TRBJ2-1|TRBV18
CASSPASRGDYNEQFF
>TRBJ1-1|TRBV3-1/TRBV3-2
CASSQGQGAEAFF
>TRBJ2-2|TRBV11-1
CASSLARTGRHGELFF
>TRBJ1-1|TRBV21-1
CASSKDLGSWNTEAFF
>TRBJ1-1|TRBV23-1
CASSQPRQSNTEAFF
>TRBJ2-1|TRBV5-1
CASSSQWGEQFF
>TRBJ2-2|TRBV3-1/TRBV3-2
CASSLEGLAHTGELFF
>TRBJ1-2|TRBV19
CASRSERIYGYTF
>TRBJ1-2|TRBV3-1/TRBV3-2
CASSNRQGQGGYTF
>TRBJ2-4|TRBV5-1
CASSLHQGSAKNIQYF
>TRBJ1-2|TRBV30
CAWSAWVPGTDAYGYTF
>TRBJ1-3|TRBV5-1
CASSQYLRPNSGNTIYF
>TRBJ1-6|TRBV13
CASSKGQGHSYNSPLHF
>TRBJ2-5|TRBV7-9
CASNPSGGQETQYF
>TRBJ2-1|TRBV9
CASSPTPRDNEQFF
>TRBJ1-6|TRBV9
CASSPRTESNSPLHF
>TRBJ1-5|TRBV2
CASIYDRGQPQHF
>TRBJ1-2|TRBV6-2/TRBV6-3
CASSTPGSNYGYTF